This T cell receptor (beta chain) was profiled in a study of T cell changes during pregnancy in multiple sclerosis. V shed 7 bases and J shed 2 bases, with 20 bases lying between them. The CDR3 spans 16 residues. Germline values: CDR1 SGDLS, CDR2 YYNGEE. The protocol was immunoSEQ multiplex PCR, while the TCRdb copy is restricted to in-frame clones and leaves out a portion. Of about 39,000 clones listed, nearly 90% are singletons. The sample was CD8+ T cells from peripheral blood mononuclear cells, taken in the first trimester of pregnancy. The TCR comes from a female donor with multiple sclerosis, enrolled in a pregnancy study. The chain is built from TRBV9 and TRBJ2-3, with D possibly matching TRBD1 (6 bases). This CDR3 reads CASRPGDGAPTDTQYF. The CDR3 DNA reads TGTGCCAGCCGGCCAGGGGATGGGGCCCCCACAGATACGCAGTATTTT.